This T cell receptor (beta chain) was recorded in a study of T-cell reconstitution after alpha-beta-depleted transplantation in children. The germline CDR1 and CDR2 sequences are KGHSH and LQKENI. This CDR3 contains 15 residues. Between the trimmed V and J ends, which lost 3 bases and 1 base, there was a span of 10 bases. Unique molecular identifiers were incorporated during preparation of the TCRbeta library. TCRdb redid the calling of the PCR reads with MiXCR, one entry per CDR3 protein. The sample has approximately 98,000 distinct CDR3 sequences; approximately 6% are singletons. Study findings and constraints: From surviving recipient T cells and thymic progenitors came the high day-60 TCRbeta diversity observed in some patients. Alpha-beta T cells about two months after transplant reportedly derived from several hundred expanded graft clones. A year post-transplant, T-cell counts and diversity derived mostly from newly produced T cells.

This clonotype was detected ten times or more. Its antigen is not known. The sequence derives from a male patient aged 2-10 years who had a stem cell transplant for acute lymphoblastic leukemia, so the T cells may come from the graft donor. The chain employs TRBV18 and TRBJ2-4; no clear D gene. Here the sequenced sample was PBMCs, mostly from graft donor cells, taken 360 days after TCRalphabeta/CD19-depleted stem cell transplant. The CDR3: CASSPKPGAKNIQYF. Written as DNA, the CDR3 is TGTGCCAGCTCACCCAAACCTGGGGCCAAAAACATTCAGTACTTC.